Below, 17 T cell receptor beta chains from the same sample are listed, as sequenced in a study of blood T cell repertoires in COVID-19. The data were produced by immunoSEQ multiplex PCR, yet TCRdb's version contains in-frame clones alone and is incomplete. Of roughly 60,000 clones listed, 90% are singletons. Sequencing used peripheral blood. The source is an elderly woman with active COVID-19.

The chain links TRBV10-1 to TRBJ1-3; D perhaps matches TRBD1 (5 bases). From germline, CDR1 is WNHNN and CDR2 SYGVQD (reference sequence). CDR3 length: 15 amino acids. Trimming shortened V by 0 bases and J by 0 bases, and 6 bases separated the two germline ends. DNA of the CDR3: TGCGCCAGCAGTGAGTCGGGGGGCTCTGGAAACACCATATATTTT. Amino acid sequence: CASSESGGSGNTIYF.

There are a few counts of this clone. The chain is built from TRBV29-1 and TRBJ2-5, with 8 positions matching TRBD2. The trim removed 4 bases at V and 5 bases at J, leaving 6 bases unmatched. This CDR3 is 13 amino acids long. Germline V gene data show CDR1 as SQVTM and CDR2 as ANQGSEA. CDR3 coding DNA: TGCAGCGTTGGGAATCCGGGGGGGGAGACCCAGTACTTC. Protein product: CSVGNPGGETQYF.

This clone was seen a few times. This chain joins TRBV19 and TRBJ2-7, with TRBD2 matching 10 bases. This CDR3 spans 15 amino acids. After removal of 5 bases from V and 5 bases from J, the junction contained 9 bases not matched to a gene. Germline assignment: CDR1 LNHDA and CDR2 SQIVND (reference sequence). This CDR3 reads CASSGASGSLNEQYF. The DNA for the CDR3 is TGTGCCAGTAGTGGGGCTAGCGGGAGCCTCAACGAGCAGTACTTC.

This clone was seen a few times. The chain is built from TRBV19 and TRBJ2-1, with TRBD2 matching over 7 bases. The V gene end was trimmed by 4 bases and the J gene end by 10 bases; junction bases not matched to a gene: 1. Germline loops: CDR1 LNHDA, CDR2 SQIVND (reference sequence). The length of the CDR3 is 11 residues. The chain's CDR3 is CASSRGGEQFF. CDR3 DNA sequence: TGTGCCAGTAGTAGGGGGGGGGAGCAGTTCTTC.

The CDR3 spells CASSLEGGNQYV. In DNA, the CDR3 is TGTGCCAGCAGTTTAGAGGGAGGGAATCAGTACGTC. The V call is TRBV28, the J call TRBJ2-7; TRBD2 matches at 7 bases. This CDR3 has 12 amino acids. The germline gives CDR1 MDHEN, CDR2 SYDVKM. With V trimmed by 2 bases and J by 10 bases, 5 bases remained unmatched.

The CDR3 DNA is TGTGCCAGCAGCCAAGATTCGGGGACAGATACGCAGTATTTT. Amino acid sequence: CASSQDSGTDTQYF. The genes are TRBV3-1 (or the pseudogene TRBV3-2) and TRBJ2-3, with TRBD2 as a possible D gene (5 bases). This CDR3 region has 14 residues. Trimming shortened V by 0 bases and J by 3 bases, and 7 bases separated the two germline ends. Germline CDR1 and CDR2: LGHDT and YNNKEL (reference sequence).

The rearrangement links TRBV7-6 to TRBJ1-1; 7 nucleotides match TRBD1. The CDR3 contains 17 residues. The V and J ends lost 2 bases and 0 bases, in that order; junction bases with no gene match: 9. CDR1 SGHVS and CDR2 FNYEAQ come from the germline V gene. Here the CDR3 reads CASSLIPSQGVNTEAFF. DNA of the CDR3: TGTGCCAGCAGCTTAATCCCGTCGCAGGGGGTGAACACTGAAGCTTTCTTT. Variable domain in full (rest from reference TRBV7-6 and TRBJ1-1): GAGVSQSPRYKVTKRGQDVALRCDPISGHVSLYWYRQALGQGPEFLTYFNYEAQQDKSGLPNDRFSAERPEGSISTLTIQRTEQRDSAMYRCASSLIPSQGVNTEAFFGQGTRLTVV.

This sequence joins TRBV10-2 and TRBJ2-1, with 7 bases identical to TRBD2. This CDR3 region has 14 residues. Germline lookup yields CDR1 WSHSY and CDR2 SAAADI. V gave up 2 bases and J gave up 4 bases; unmatched junction bases: 2. The DNA for the CDR3 is TGCGCCAGCAGTGAGACTAGCGAATACAATGAGCAGTTCTTC. This sequence encodes CASSETSEYNEQFF.

This rearrangement joins TRBV2 to TRBJ2-3; TRBD2 matches 13 bases. CDR3 size: 18 residues. The junction had 12 bases not matched to a gene; V was cut back by 6 bases and J by 3 bases. Germline V lookup: CDR1 SNHLY, CDR2 FYNNEI. CDR3 region: CASSLTSGRTKPTDTQYF. In DNA form, the CDR3 reads TGTGCCAGCAGCTTGACTAGCGGGAGGACCAAACCTACAGATACGCAGTATTTT.

The chain uses TRBV5-1 and TRBJ2-3, with 7 bases identical to TRBD2. CDR3 length: 14 residues. Germline V lookup: CDR1 SGHRS, CDR2 YFSETQ. With V trimmed by 4 bases and J by 3 bases, 5 bases remained unmatched. CDR3 amino acids: CASSAGLDTDTQYF. CDR3 nucleotides: TGCGCCAGCAGCGCTGGACTAGATACAGATACGCAGTATTTT. Looking up the rest from reference TRBV5-1 and TRBJ2-3 gives the full variable domain: KAGVTQTPRYLIKTRGQQVTLSCSPISGHRSVSWYQQTPGQGLQFLFEYFSETQRNKGNFPGRFSGRQFSNSRSEMNVSTLELGDSALYLCASSAGLDTDTQYFGPGTRLTVL.

This clone was detected a few times. The chain uses TRBV7-9 and TRBJ2-7; TRBD1 agrees at 7 bases. Germline values: CDR1 SEHNR, CDR2 FQNEAQ (reference sequence). This CDR3 region has 16 residues. The V gene end was trimmed by 5 bases and the J gene end by 0 bases; junction bases not matched to a gene: 10. Written as DNA, the CDR3 is TGTGCCAGCAGCAAACCCGGGACAGCTCTCTCCTACGAGCAGTACGTC. Its protein product is CASSKPGTALSYEQYV.

Only a few counts were recorded for this clone. The chain uses TRBV10-2 and TRBJ1-1; possible D gene TRBD1, 5 bases. The V gene's germline CDR1 is WSHSY and CDR2 SAAADI. The CDR3 has 16 amino acids. V dropped 6 bases and J dropped 1 base, with 18 bases sitting between them. The CDR3: CASSPPATVGNTEAFF. The DNA for the CDR3 is TGCGCCAGCAGCCCTCCCGCGACAGTGGGGAACACTGAAGCTTTCTTT.

The chain couples TRBV3-1 (or the pseudogene TRBV3-2) to TRBJ1-1, with a possible D match to TRBD1 (6 bases). CDR1 LGHDT and CDR2 YNNKEL come from the germline V gene (reference sequence). V was trimmed by 2 bases and J by 3 bases, leaving 7 bases between them. The CDR3 is made up of 13 amino acids. CDR3 residues: CASSQYRDTEAFF. The CDR3 region has the DNA TGTGCCAGCAGCCAATACAGGGACACTGAAGCTTTCTTT.

The chain employs TRBV15 and TRBJ2-7; 11 bases are a match to TRBD1. The junction had 4 bases not matched to a gene; V was cut back by 3 bases and J by 3 bases. The V gene's germline CDR1 is LNHNV and CDR2 YYDKDF (reference sequence). The CDR3 is 15 amino acids. CDR3 DNA sequence: TGTGCCACCAGCAGGGGGGGACAGGGGGACTACGAGCAGTACTTC. Translated, it gives CATSRGGQGDYEQYF.

V and J are TRBV5-4 and TRBJ2-5, with D possibly matching TRBD1 (7 bases). This CDR3 contains 15 residues. Germline V lookup: CDR1 SGHNT, CDR2 YYREEE (reference sequence). Trimming pared 2 bases from V and 4 bases from J, leaving 15 bases between. Here the CDR3 DNA reads TGTGCCAGCAGCTTAGGCAGGGGGGCAACAGAGACCCAGTACTTC. Residues: CASSLGRGATETQYF.

The chain recombines TRBV20-1 with TRBJ2-1; D call uncertain. Per germline, CDR1 DFQATT and CDR2 SNEGSKA (reference sequence). The CDR3 sequence is 8 residues long. This CDR3 reads CSVYEQFF. The CDR3 nucleotides read TGCAGCGTTTATGAGCAGTTCTTC.

The chain combines TRBV27 with TRBJ2-3; 14 bases map to TRBD2. V lost 6 bases, J lost 3 bases, and 17 bases stayed unmatched. From germline, CDR1 is MNHEY and CDR2 SMNVEV (reference sequence). The length of the CDR3 is 20 residues. DNA for the CDR3: TGTGCCAGCAGCCCATTTTTAGCCCGGACTAGCGGGAGGCTGACAGATACGCAGTATTTT. Protein: CASSPFLARTSGRLTDTQYF.